Each of the 22 T cell receptor beta chains below was sequenced from the same sample in a study of blood T cell repertoires in COVID-19. The protocol was immunoSEQ multiplex PCR, while the TCRdb copy is restricted to in-frame clones and leaves out a portion. Among 210,000 or so clones listed, roughly four fifths were seen once. The sequencing sample was made of peripheral blood. Receptors were obtained from a middle-aged woman with acute or convalescent COVID-19.

The chain is built from TRBV4-2 and TRBJ2-1; perhaps TRBD1 as D (6 bases). Germline V gene sequence: CDR1 LGHNA, CDR2 YNFKEQ. CDR3 size: 16 residues. V was shortened by 0 bases and J by 1 base, with 10 bases between the two germline ends. DNA of the CDR3: TGTGCCAGCAGCCAAGAACAGGGAAGGTCCTACAATGAGCAGTTCTTC. It translates to CASSQEQGRSYNEQFF.

The gene calls are TRBV9 and TRBJ2-2, with a possible D match to TRBD2 (6 bases). V was shortened by 3 bases and J by 3 bases, with 9 bases between the two germline ends. Germline V gene lookup returns CDR1 SGDLS and CDR2 YYNGEE. The CDR3 spans 14 residues. In DNA form, the CDR3 reads TGTGCCAGCAGCGCCGGGACTTACACCGGGGAGCTGTTTTTT. Translation: CASSAGTYTGELFF.

The chain couples TRBV6-6 to TRBJ1-2, with D maybe TRBD1 (5 bases). Per germline, CDR1 MNHNY and CDR2 SVGAGI (reference sequence). The CDR3 covers 16 residues. With 5 bases removed from V and 3 bases from J, the gap between germline ends came to 19 bases. The CDR3 region has the DNA TGTGCCAGCAGTCCCACGTTGGGGCTAGGTTACTATGGCTACACCTTC. Amino acids: CASSPTLGLGYYGYTF.

J is TRBJ2-1 and V is TRBV15; possibly TRBD1 for D (6 bases). This CDR3 contains 17 residues. V lost 0 bases, J lost 3 bases, and 15 bases lay in between. Germline V CDR1 and CDR2: LNHNV, YYDKDF (reference sequence). This chain's CDR3 is CATSRDLPGALYNEQFF. CDR3 bases: TGTGCCACCAGCAGAGATCTACCAGGGGCGCTCTACAATGAGCAGTTCTTC.

This clone was recorded once. The chain is built from TRBV4-3 and TRBJ1-4; maybe TRBD1 (5 bases). The germline V gene has CDR1 LGHNA and CDR2 YSLEER. The CDR3 sequence is 16 residues long. The V end lost 3 bases, the J end lost 8 bases, and 19 bases lay between the germline ends. CDR3 bases: TGCGCCAGCAGCCAGGAACGGACCGGGGGGTTGGAAAAACTGTTTTTT. Residues: CASSQERTGGLEKLFF.

The V call is TRBV15, the J call TRBJ2-3; the D is unclear. Per the germline V gene, CDR1 is LNHNV and CDR2 is YYDKDF (reference sequence). The CDR3 has 16 amino acids. The V end was cut by 5 bases, the J end by 2 bases, with 17 bases between. Here the CDR3 reads CATSRPPDEATDTQYF. The CDR3 region has the DNA TGTGCCACCAGCCGACCACCCGATGAGGCCACAGATACGCAGTATTTT.

The gene calls are TRBV7-9 and TRBJ2-1; TRBD1 is a possible D gene (6 bases). The ends were cut back, 5 bases at V and 4 bases at J, with 12 bases in the middle. Germline V gene data show CDR1 as SEHNR and CDR2 as FQNEAQ (reference sequence). The CDR3 length is 14 residues. The CDR3: CASSQMDSYNEQFF. For the CDR3, the DNA is TGTGCCAGCAGCCAAATGGACAGTTACAATGAGCAGTTCTTC.

This chain joins TRBV30 and TRBJ1-2; D remains unclear. The CDR3 has 13 amino acids. The V and J ends lost 2 bases and 10 bases respectively, with 17 bases between them. Germline CDR1 and CDR2: GTSNPN and SVGIG (reference sequence). In nucleotides, the CDR3 is TGTGCCTGGAGTACCGAGCGGCATCCTCACTACACCTTC. It specifies CAWSTERHPHYTF.

The chain is built from TRBV7-9 and TRBJ2-5; D possibly corresponds to TRBD2 (5 bases). This CDR3 is built from 15 residues. The V end was cut by 0 bases, the J end by 5 bases, with 13 bases between. Looked up from germline, CDR1 is SEHNR and CDR2 is FQNEAQ (reference sequence). CDR3 DNA: TGTGCCAGCAGCTTAGCGCGGGTCTCCTTGGAGACCCAGTACTTC. Its protein product is CASSLARVSLETQYF.

The chain has TRBV20-1 and TRBJ2-1, with 9 bases aligning to TRBD2. Germline V lookup: CDR1 DFQATT, CDR2 SNEGSKA (reference sequence). This CDR3 spans 14 amino acids. Losses at the gene ends were 3 bases for V and 6 bases for J; bases not matched to a gene: 6. The CDR3 DNA reads as TGCAGTGCTAGTTCGGGACTAGCCTTCAATGAGCAGTTCTTC. Its translation: CSASSGLAFNEQFF.

The chain carries TRBV28 and TRBJ2-1; possibly TRBD2 for D (6 bases). In germline, CDR1 is MDHEN, CDR2 SYDVKM. This CDR3 comprises 14 residues. The V gene lost 4 bases and the J gene lost 0 bases, with 7 bases spanning the gap. The CDR3 DNA is TGTGCCAGCAGTTCTAGCGACTCCTACAATGAGCAGTTCTTC. It codes for CASSSSDSYNEQFF.

The chain is built from TRBV7-2 and TRBJ1-2; D is possibly TRBD1 (5 bases). CDR3 length: 12 amino acids. V gave up 1 base and J gave up 8 bases, with 8 bases separating them. In germline, CDR1 is SGHTA, CDR2 FQGNSA. The CDR3 DNA sequence: TGTGCCAGCAGCTTAGGACAGTTCGGCTACACCTTC. Its translation is CASSLGQFGYTF.

The rearrangement links TRBV9 to TRBJ1-6, with 8 positions matching TRBD1. Germline V gives CDR1 SGDLS, CDR2 YYNGEE. This CDR3 has 16 residues. With 0 bases clipped from V and 9 bases from J, the junction kept 8 bases outside the gene matches. The CDR3: CASSVAPDRGGSPLHF. CDR3 nucleotide sequence: TGTGCCAGCAGCGTAGCCCCCGACAGGGGAGGTTCACCCCTCCACTTT.

The gene calls are TRBV14 and TRBJ1-1; 10 nucleotides align to TRBD1. V lost 5 bases, J lost 6 bases, and 6 bases stayed unmatched. The germline gives CDR1 SGHDN, CDR2 FVKESK. CDR3 length: 14 residues. The CDR3 coding sequence is TGTGCCAGCAGCAAGGACAGGGGGAAGGCTGAAGCTTTCTTT. It is translated as CASSKDRGKAEAFF.

As regards this clone: An end of the junction differs from the germline gene, which may be a read error. J is TRBJ1-2 and V is TRBV11-2; maybe TRBD1 (5 bases). Germline CDR1 and CDR2: SGHAT and FQNNGV. The CDR3 loop spans 14 amino acids. CDR3 sequence (DNA): TGTGCCGGCAGCTTATCAGGGCCCGGCGGTGGCTACACCTTC. Its translation is CAGSLSGPGGGYTF.

This chain joins TRBV6-1 and TRBJ1-1; TRBD1 is a possible D gene (5 bases). The CDR3 runs 17 residues. V was clipped by 4 bases and J by 0 bases, with 18 bases between them. The germline V gene has CDR1 MNHNS and CDR2 SASEGT. CDR3 DNA: TGTGCCAGCAGTGTGACTCGTAGAAACAGGATGAACACTGAAGCTTTCTTT. Residues: CASSVTRRNRMNTEAFF.

The chain links TRBV10-3 to TRBJ1-2; no definite D call. This CDR3 has 15 residues. Looked up from germline, CDR1 is ENHRY and CDR2 is SYGVKD. V was cut by 6 bases and J by 0 bases, with 14 bases left in between. CDR3 in DNA: TGTGCCATCAGAGGAGGTCCGGACCCTAACTATGGCTACACCTTC. Encoded protein: CAIRGGPDPNYGYTF.

The V gene is TRBV7-9, the J gene TRBJ2-1; D remains unclear. CDR3 length equals 11 residues. The germline CDR1 and CDR2 sequences are SEHNR and FQNEAQ (reference sequence). With 1 base removed from V and 10 bases from J, the gap between germline ends came to 5 bases. CDR3 sequence (DNA): TGTGCCAGCAGCTTAGGGCAGGAGCAGTTCTTC. This sequence encodes CASSLGQEQFF.

J is TRBJ2-2 and V is TRBV10-3; possibly TRBD1 for D (6 bases). Germline lookup yields CDR1 ENHRY and CDR2 SYGVKD. This CDR3 is 19 amino acids long. The ends were cut back, 6 bases at V and 4 bases at J, with 27 bases in the middle. The CDR3 nucleotides are TGTGCCATCAGCCCCCAGATCTCAGGGGACCTAAGGGGCACCGGGGAGCTGTTTTTT. Its translation: CAISPQISGDLRGTGELFF.

This chain connects TRBV14 to TRBJ2-1, with D maybe TRBD2 (6 bases). The CDR3 length is 16 residues. Per the germline V gene, CDR1 is SGHDN and CDR2 is FVKESK. Trimming left V 4 bases short and J 12 bases short, with 25 bases between. The CDR3 DNA reads TGTGCCAGCAGCCCCCCAGGGTTTCTGGCGGGACTTGTGCAGTTCTTC. It translates to CASSPPGFLAGLVQFF.

The chain joins TRBV6-1 to TRBJ2-7; tentative D call: TRBD1 (6 bases). The CDR3 is 16 residues long. Germline CDR1 reads MNHNS; CDR2 reads SASEGT. The V and J ends lost 1 base and 0 bases respectively, with 13 bases between them. CDR3 region: CASSEGYADSSYEQYF. The CDR3 DNA sequence: TGTGCCAGCAGTGAAGGGTACGCGGACAGCTCCTACGAGCAGTACTTC.

The rearrangement joins TRBV7-6 to TRBJ2-2, with 11 bases aligning to TRBD1. V was clipped by 1 base and J by 9 bases; unmatched bases: 7. CDR3 length: 16 amino acids. CDR1 is SGHVS, CDR2 FNYEAQ, per germline. CDR3: CASSLGGQGARRELFF. The CDR3 DNA sequence: TGTGCCAGCAGCTTAGGTGGACAGGGGGCGCGGAGGGAGCTGTTTTTT.